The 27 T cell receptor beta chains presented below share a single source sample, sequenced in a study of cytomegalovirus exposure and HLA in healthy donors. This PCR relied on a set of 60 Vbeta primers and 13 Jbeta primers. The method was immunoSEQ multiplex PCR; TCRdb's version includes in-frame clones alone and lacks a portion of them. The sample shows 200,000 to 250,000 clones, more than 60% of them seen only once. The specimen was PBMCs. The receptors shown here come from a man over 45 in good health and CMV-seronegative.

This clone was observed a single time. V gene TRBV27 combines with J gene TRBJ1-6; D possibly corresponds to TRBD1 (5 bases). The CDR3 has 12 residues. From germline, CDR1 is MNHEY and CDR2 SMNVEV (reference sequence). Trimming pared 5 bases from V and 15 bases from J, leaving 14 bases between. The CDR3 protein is CASSALKGRLHF. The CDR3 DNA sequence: TGTGCCAGCAGTGCATTAAAGGGGCGCCTCCACTTT.

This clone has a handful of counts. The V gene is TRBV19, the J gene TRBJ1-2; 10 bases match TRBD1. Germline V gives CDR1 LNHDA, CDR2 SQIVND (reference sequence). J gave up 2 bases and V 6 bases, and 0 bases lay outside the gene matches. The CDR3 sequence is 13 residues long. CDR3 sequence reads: CASRGQGNYGYTF. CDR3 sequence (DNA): TGTGCCAGTAGGGGACAGGGGAACTATGGCTACACCTTC. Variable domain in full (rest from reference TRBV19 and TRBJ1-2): DGGITQSPKYLFRKEGQNVTLSCEQNLNHDAMYWYRQDPGQGLRLIYYSQIVNDFQKGDIAEGYSVSREKKESFPLTVTSAQKNPTAFYLCASRGQGNYGYTFGSGTRLTVV.

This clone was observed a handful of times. The chain's CDR3 is CASSEYQGAGTEAFF. The CDR3 nucleotides read TGTGCCAGCAGTGAATACCAGGGGGCGGGCACTGAAGCTTTCTTT. The chain is built from TRBV25-1 and TRBJ1-1; TRBD1 matches 8 bases. From germline, CDR1 is MGHDK and CDR2 SYGVNS. J gave up 4 bases and V 0 bases, and 4 bases lay outside the gene matches. The CDR3 extends over 15 amino acids.

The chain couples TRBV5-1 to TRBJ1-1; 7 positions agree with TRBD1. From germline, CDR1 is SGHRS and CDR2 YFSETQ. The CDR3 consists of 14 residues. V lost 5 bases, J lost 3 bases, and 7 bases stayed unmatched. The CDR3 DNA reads TGCGCCAGCAGTTTTCCAGGGACAGACACTGAAGCTTTCTTT. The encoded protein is CASSFPGTDTEAFF.

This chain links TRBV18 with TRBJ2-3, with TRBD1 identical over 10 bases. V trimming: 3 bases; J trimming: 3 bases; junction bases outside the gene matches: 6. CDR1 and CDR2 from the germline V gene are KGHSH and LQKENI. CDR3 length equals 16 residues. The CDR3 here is CASSPRQGAETDTQYF. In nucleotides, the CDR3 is TGTGCCAGCTCACCTAGACAGGGGGCAGAAACAGATACGCAGTATTTT. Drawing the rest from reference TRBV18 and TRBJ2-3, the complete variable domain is NAGVMQNPRHLVRRRGQEARLRCSPMKGHSHVYWYRQLPEEGLKFMVYLQKENIIDESGMPKERFSAEFPKEGPSILRIQQVVRGDSAAYFCASSPRQGAETDTQYFGPGTRLTVL.

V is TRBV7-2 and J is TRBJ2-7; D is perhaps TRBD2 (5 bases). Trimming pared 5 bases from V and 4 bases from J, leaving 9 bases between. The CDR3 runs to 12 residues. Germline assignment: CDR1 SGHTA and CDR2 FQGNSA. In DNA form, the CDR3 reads TGTGCCAGCAGCCAGGACTCTTACGAGCAGTACTTC. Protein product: CASSQDSYEQYF.

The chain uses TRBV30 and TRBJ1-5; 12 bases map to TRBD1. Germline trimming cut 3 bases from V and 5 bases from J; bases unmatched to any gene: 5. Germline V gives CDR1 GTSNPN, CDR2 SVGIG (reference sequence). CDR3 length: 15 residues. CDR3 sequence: CAWSAGTGGYQPQHF. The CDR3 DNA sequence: TGTGCCTGGAGCGCCGGGACAGGGGGCTATCAGCCCCAGCATTTT.

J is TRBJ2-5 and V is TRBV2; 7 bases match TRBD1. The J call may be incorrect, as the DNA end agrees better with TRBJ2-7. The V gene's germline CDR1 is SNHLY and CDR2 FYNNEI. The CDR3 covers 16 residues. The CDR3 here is CASSSTGTVFSYEQYF. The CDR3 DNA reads TGTGCCAGCAGCTCAACCGGGACAGTGTTCTCCTACGAGCAGTACTTC.

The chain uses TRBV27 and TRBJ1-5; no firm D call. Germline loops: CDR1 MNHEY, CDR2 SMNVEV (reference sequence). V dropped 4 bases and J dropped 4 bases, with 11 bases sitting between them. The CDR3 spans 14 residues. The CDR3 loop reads CASSSLGENQPQHF. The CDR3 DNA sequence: TGTGCCAGCAGTTCTCTCGGGGAGAATCAGCCCCAGCATTTT.

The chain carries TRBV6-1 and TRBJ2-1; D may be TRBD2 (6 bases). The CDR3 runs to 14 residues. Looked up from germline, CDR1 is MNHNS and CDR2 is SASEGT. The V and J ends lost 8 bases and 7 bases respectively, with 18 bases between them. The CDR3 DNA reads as TGTGCCAGCCCGGCTGGCGGGGTCTTAAATGAGCAGTTCTTC. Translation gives CASPAGGVLNEQFF.

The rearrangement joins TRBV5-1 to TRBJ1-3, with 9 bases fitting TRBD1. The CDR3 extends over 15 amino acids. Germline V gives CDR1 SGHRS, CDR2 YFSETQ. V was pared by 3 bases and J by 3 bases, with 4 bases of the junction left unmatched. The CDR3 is CASSSQGAGGNTIYF. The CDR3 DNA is TGCGCCAGCAGCTCACAGGGGGCAGGTGGAAACACCATATATTTT. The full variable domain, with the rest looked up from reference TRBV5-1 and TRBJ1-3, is KAGVTQTPRYLIKTRGQQVTLSCSPISGHRSVSWYQQTPGQGLQFLFEYFSETQRNKGNFPGRFSGRQFSNSRSEMNVSTLELGDSALYLCASSSQGAGGNTIYFGEGSWLTVV.

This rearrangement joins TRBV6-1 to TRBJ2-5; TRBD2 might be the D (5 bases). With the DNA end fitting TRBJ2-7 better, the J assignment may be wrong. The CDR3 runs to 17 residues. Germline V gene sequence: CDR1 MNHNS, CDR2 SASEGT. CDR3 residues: CASSESLIDGDSYEQYF. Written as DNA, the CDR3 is TGTGCCAGCAGTGAATCCCTGATCGACGGGGATTCCTACGAGCAGTACTTC.

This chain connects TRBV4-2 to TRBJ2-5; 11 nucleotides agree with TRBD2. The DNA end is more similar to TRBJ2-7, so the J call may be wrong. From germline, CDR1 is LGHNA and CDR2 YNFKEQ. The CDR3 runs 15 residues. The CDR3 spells CASSPGLADLYEQYF. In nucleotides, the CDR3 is TGTGCCAGCAGCCCGGGACTAGCGGACCTCTACGAGCAGTACTTC.

The CDR3 loop reads CASSPTTGERNEKLFF. DNA for the CDR3: TGTGCCAGCAGCCCAACGACAGGGGAGCGGAATGAAAAACTGTTTTTT. This chain joins TRBV5-4 and TRBJ1-4; 8 bases fit TRBD1. V gave up 4 bases and J gave up 5 bases; unmatched junction bases: 10. The CDR3 is made up of 16 amino acids. CDR1 and CDR2 (germline): SGHNT, YYREEE (reference sequence). The full variable domain, rest sourced from reference TRBV5-4 and TRBJ1-4, is ETGVTQSPTHLIKTRGQQVTLRCSSQSGHNTVSWYQQALGQGPQFIFQYYREEENGRGNFPPRFSGLQFPNYSSELNVNALELDDSALYLCASSPTTGERNEKLFFGSGTQLSVL.

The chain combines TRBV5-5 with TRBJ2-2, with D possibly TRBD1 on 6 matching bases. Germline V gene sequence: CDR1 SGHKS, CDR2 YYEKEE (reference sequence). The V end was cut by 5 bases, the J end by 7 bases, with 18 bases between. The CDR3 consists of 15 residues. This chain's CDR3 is CASREIQGSGGELFF. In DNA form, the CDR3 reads TGTGCCAGCAGAGAGATCCAGGGGTCGGGCGGGGAGCTGTTTTTT. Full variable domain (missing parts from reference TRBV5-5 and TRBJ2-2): DAGVTQSPTHLIKTRGQQVTLRCSPISGHKSVSWYQQVLGQGPQFIFQYYEKEERGRGNFPDRFSARQFPNYSSELNVNALLLGDSALYLCASREIQGSGGELFFGEGSRLTVL.

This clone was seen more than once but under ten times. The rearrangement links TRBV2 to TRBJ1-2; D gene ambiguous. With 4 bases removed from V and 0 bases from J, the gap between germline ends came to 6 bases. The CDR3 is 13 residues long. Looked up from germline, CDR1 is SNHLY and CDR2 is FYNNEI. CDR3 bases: TGTGCCAGCAGTGGACTAGCTAACTATGGCTACACCTTC. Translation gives CASSGLANYGYTF. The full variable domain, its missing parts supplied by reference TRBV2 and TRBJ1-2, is EPEVTQTPSHQVTQMGQEVILRCVPISNHLYFYWYRQILGQKVEFLVSFYNNEISEKSEIFDDQFSVERPDGSNFTLKIRSTKLEDSAMYFCASSGLANYGYTFGSGTRLTVV.

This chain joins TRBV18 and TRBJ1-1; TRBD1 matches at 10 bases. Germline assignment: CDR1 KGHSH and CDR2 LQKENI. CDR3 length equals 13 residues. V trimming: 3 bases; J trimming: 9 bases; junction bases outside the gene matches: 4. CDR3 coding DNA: TGTGCCAGCTCACCTTTGGGACAGGGGCAAGCTTTCTTT. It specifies CASSPLGQGQAFF. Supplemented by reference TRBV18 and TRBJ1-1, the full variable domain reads NAGVMQNPRHLVRRRGQEARLRCSPMKGHSHVYWYRQLPEEGLKFMVYLQKENIIDESGMPKERFSAEFPKEGPSILRIQQVVRGDSAAYFCASSPLGQGQAFFGQGTRLTVV.

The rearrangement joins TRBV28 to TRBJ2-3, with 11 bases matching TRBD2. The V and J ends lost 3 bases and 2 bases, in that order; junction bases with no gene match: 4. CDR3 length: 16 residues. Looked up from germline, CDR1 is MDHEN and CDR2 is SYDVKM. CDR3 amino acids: CASSFSGRAVTDTQYF. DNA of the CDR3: TGTGCCAGCAGTTTTAGCGGGAGGGCCGTCACAGATACGCAGTATTTT.

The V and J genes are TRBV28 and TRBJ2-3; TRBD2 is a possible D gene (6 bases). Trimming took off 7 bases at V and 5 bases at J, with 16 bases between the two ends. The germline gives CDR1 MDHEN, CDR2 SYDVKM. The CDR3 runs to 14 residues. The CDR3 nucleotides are TGTGCCAGCAATGGTCTAGCGAAAGGAGATACGCAGTATTTT. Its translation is CASNGLAKGDTQYF.

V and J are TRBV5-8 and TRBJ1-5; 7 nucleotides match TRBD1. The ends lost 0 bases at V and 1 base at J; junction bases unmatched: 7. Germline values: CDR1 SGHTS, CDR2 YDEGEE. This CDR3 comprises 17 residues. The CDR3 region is CASSLGDSSGSNQPQHF. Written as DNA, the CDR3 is TGTGCCAGCAGCTTGGGGGACAGCTCTGGGAGCAATCAGCCCCAGCATTTT.

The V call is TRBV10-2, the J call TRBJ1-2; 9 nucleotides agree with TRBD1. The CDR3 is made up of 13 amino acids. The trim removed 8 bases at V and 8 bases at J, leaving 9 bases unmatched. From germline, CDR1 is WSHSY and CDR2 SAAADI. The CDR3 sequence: CASQIQGAQGYTF. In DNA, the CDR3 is TGCGCCAGCCAAATACAGGGGGCGCAGGGCTACACCTTC.

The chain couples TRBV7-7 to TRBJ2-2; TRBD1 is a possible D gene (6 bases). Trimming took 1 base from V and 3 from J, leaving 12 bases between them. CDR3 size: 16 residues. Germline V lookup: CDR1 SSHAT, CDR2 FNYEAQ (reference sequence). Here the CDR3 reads CASSLEGVSDTGELFF. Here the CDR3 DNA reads TGTGCCAGCAGCTTAGAGGGGGTGTCGGACACCGGGGAGCTGTTTTTT.

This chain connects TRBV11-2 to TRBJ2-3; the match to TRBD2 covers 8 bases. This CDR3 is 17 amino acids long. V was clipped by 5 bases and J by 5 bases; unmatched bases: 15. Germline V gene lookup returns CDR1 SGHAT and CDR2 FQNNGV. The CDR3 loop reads CASSPDQGTSTGDTQYF. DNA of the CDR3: TGTGCCAGCAGCCCCGACCAAGGGACTAGTACGGGAGATACGCAGTATTTT.

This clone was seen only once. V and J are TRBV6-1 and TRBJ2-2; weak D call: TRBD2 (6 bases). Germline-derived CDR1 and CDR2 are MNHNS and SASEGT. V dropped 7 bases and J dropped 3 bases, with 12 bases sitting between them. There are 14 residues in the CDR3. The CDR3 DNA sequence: TGTGCCAGCAATGCGATAGCGGACACCGGGGAGCTGTTTTTT. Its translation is CASNAIADTGELFF.

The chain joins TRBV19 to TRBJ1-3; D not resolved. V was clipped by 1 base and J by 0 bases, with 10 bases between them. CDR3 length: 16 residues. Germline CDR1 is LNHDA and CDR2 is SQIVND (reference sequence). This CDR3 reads CASSIAFIDSGNTIYF. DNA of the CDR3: TGTGCCAGTAGTATAGCCTTCATAGACTCTGGAAACACCATATATTTT.

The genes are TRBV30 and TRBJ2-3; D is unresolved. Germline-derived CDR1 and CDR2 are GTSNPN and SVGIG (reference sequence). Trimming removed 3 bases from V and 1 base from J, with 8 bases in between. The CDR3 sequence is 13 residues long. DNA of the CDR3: TGTGCCTGGAGAAGCTCCCGCACAGATACGCAGTATTTT. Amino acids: CAWRSSRTDTQYF.

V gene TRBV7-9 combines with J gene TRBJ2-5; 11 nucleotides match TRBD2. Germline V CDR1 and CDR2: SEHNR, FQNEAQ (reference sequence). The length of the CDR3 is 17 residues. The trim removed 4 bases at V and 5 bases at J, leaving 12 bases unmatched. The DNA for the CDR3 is TGTGCCAGCAGCTCCTCCTCGAGACTAGCGGGGTACGAGACCCAGTACTTC. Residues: CASSSSSRLAGYETQYF.